Below, 10 T cell receptor beta chains from the same sample are listed, as sequenced in a study of T-cell memory formation after mild COVID-19. In TCRdb, the 5' RACE reads were re-called with MiXCR into one record per CDR3 protein. The sample yields 550,000 to 700,000 distinct CDR3 sequences, 17% seen once. The sample comprised PBMCs or a T cell subset sorted from them (not recorded which). These receptors came from an adult woman who had mild COVID-19 (a few samples of this study predate the infection). Cell type and time point are not known.

The chain has TRBV20-1 and TRBJ1-6; D is unclear. Trimming took 7 bases from V and 0 from J, leaving 7 bases between them. The germline V gene encodes CDR1 DFQATT and CDR2 SNEGSKA (reference sequence). There are 13 residues in the CDR3. CDR3 nucleotides: TGCAGTGTCGCTAGCTCCTATAATTCACCCCTCCACTTT. Protein sequence: CSVASSYNSPLHF.

This chain uses TRBV6-5 with TRBJ1-1, with D uncertain. The CDR3 consists of 18 residues. Trimming shortened V by 0 bases and J by 4 bases, and 21 bases separated the two germline ends. Germline values: CDR1 MNHEY, CDR2 SVGAGI. The CDR3 sequence is CASSYSSIGRRGSTEAFF. In nucleotides, the CDR3 is TGTGCCAGCAGTTACTCCTCAATTGGACGGCGGGGTAGCACTGAAGCTTTCTTT.

This chain joins TRBV6-5 and TRBJ2-6; D may be TRBD2 (6 bases). The ends were cut back, 6 bases at V and 0 bases at J, with 15 bases in the middle. The CDR3 length is 17 residues. The germline gives CDR1 MNHEY, CDR2 SVGAGI. The CDR3 sequence: CASRNVEGSSGANVLTF. Here the CDR3 DNA reads TGTGCCAGCAGAAACGTGGAGGGTAGCTCTGGGGCCAACGTCCTGACTTTC.

This clonotype was seen a few times. The chain couples TRBV18 to TRBJ2-7; D gene ambiguous. V lost 5 bases to trimming and J lost 3 bases, with 20 bases between them. This CDR3 region has 16 residues. From germline, CDR1 is KGHSH and CDR2 LQKENI. The CDR3 sequence is CASSSIYSQLSYEQYF. Written as DNA, the CDR3 is TGTGCCAGCTCATCAATCTACTCACAGCTGAGCTACGAGCAGTACTTC.

This chain links TRBV27 with TRBJ2-7; D remains unclear. The CDR3 runs to 13 residues. Germline V gene data show CDR1 as MNHEY and CDR2 as SMNVEV (reference sequence). Trimming stripped 3 bases from V and 7 bases from J, with 13 bases between. CDR3 sequence: CASSFAEGLEQYF. The CDR3 DNA sequence: TGTGCCAGCAGTTTCGCCGAAGGGTTGGAGCAGTACTTC.

This clonotype was counted between two and nine times. The CDR3 coding sequence is TGTGCCACCAGTGATTCGGGTGGCTACACCTTC. Encoded protein: CATSDSGGYTF. The J gene is TRBJ1-2, the V gene TRBV24-1; D is uncertain. The V gene's germline CDR1 is KGHDR and CDR2 SFDVKD. The CDR3 has 11 residues. Trimming pared 2 bases from V and 7 bases from J, leaving 4 bases between.

This clonotype was detected a few times. The chain is built from TRBV4-2 and TRBJ2-1, with TRBD2 matching 8 bases. J was trimmed by 0 bases and V by 4 bases; bases with no gene match: 5. The CDR3 length is 16 residues. Germline V lookup: CDR1 LGHNA, CDR2 YNFKEQ. The CDR3 here is CASSLPGTSSYNEQFF. For the CDR3, the DNA is TGTGCCAGCAGCCTCCCCGGGACTAGCTCCTACAATGAGCAGTTCTTC.

The sample holds a few counts of this clonotype. This sequence joins TRBV5-6 and TRBJ1-1; no reliable D call. V was cut by 3 bases and J by 1 base, with 16 bases left in between. CDR3 length equals 16 residues. CDR1 and CDR2 (germline): SGHDT, YYEEEE. In nucleotides, the CDR3 is TGTGCCAGCAGCTCCGAGGCGGGAGAGGAGAACACTGAAGCTTTCTTT. Protein product: CASSSEAGEENTEAFF. The variable domain in full, completed from reference TRBV5-6 and TRBJ1-1, reads DAGVTQSPTHLIKTRGQQVTLRCSPKSGHDTVSWYQQALGQGPQFIFQYYEEEERQRGNFPDRFSGHQFPNYSSELNVNALLLGDSALYLCASSSEAGEENTEAFFGQGTRLTVV.

The chain combines TRBV29-1 with TRBJ1-2; D not certain. Germline V gene sequence: CDR1 SQVTM, CDR2 ANQGSEA. V gave up 3 bases and J gave up 6 bases, with 17 bases separating them. The CDR3 covers 14 residues. CDR3 in amino acids: CSVDPEGSRDGYTF. Written as DNA, the CDR3 is TGCAGCGTTGATCCGGAGGGTAGTAGGGATGGCTACACCTTC.

This clonotype was picked up a small number of times. The chain carries TRBV11-2 and TRBJ2-3, with D unclear. The V end lost 5 bases, the J end lost 6 bases, and 9 bases lay between the germline ends. The CDR3 contains 12 residues. Germline V CDR1 and CDR2: SGHAT, FQNNGV. Written as DNA, the CDR3 is TGTGCCAGCAGCCTAAGCATGGATACGCAGTATTTT. This codes for CASSLSMDTQYF. Combining the CDR3 with reference TRBV11-2 and TRBJ2-3 gives the whole variable domain EAGVAQSPRYKIIEKRQSVAFWCNPISGHATLYWYQQILGQGPKLLIQFQNNGVVDDSQLPKDRFSAERLKGVDSTLKIQPAKLEDSAVYLCASSLSMDTQYFGPGTRLTVL.